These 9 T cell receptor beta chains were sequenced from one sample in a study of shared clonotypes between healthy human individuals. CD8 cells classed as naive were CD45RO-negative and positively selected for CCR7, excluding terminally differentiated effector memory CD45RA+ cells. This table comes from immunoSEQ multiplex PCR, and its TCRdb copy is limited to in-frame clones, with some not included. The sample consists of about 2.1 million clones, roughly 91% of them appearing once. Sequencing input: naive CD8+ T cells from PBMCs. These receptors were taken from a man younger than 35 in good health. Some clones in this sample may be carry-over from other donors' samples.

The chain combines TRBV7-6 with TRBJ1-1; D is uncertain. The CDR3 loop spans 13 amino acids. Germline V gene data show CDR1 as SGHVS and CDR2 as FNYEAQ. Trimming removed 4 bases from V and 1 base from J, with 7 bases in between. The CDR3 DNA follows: TGTGCCAGCAGCTCCGAGACGAACACTGAAGCTTTCTTT. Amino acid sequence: CASSSETNTEAFF.

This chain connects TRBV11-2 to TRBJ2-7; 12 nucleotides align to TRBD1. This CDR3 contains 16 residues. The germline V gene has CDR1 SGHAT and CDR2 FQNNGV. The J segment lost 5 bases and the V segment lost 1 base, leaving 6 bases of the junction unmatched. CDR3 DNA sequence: TGTGCCAGCAGCTTAGGCGGGGGGACAGGGGGCGACGAGCAGTACTTC. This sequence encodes CASSLGGGTGGDEQYF.

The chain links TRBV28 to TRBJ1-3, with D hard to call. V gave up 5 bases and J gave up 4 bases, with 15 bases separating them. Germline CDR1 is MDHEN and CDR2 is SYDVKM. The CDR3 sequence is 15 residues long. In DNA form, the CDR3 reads TGTGCCAGCAGTCCCCGCCCACTCGGGGGAAACACCATATATTTT. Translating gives CASSPRPLGGNTIYF.

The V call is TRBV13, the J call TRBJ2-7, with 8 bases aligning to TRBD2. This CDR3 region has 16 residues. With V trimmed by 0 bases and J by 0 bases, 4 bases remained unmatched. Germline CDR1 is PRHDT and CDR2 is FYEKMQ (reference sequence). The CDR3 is CASSLGGRGLSYEQYF. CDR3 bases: TGTGCCAGCAGCTTAGGCGGGAGGGGACTCTCCTACGAGCAGTACTTC. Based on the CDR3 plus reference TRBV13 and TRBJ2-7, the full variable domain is AAGVIQSPRHLIKEKRETATLKCYPIPRHDTVYWYQQGPGQDPQFLISFYEKMQSDKGSIPDRFSAQQFSDYHSELNMSSLELGDSALYFCASSLGGRGLSYEQYFGPGTRLTVT.

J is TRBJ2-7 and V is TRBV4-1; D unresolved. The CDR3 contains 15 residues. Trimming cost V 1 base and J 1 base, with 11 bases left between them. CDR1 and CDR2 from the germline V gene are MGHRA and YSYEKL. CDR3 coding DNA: TGCGCCAGCAGCCAAGTTGTGGGTCCATCCTACGAGCAGTACTTC. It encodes CASSQVVGPSYEQYF.

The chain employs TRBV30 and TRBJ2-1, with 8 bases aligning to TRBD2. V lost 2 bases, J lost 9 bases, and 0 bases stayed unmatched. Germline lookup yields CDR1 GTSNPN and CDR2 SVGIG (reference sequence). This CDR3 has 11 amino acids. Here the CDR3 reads CAWSREGEQFF. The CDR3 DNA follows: TGTGCCTGGAGTCGGGAGGGTGAGCAGTTCTTC.

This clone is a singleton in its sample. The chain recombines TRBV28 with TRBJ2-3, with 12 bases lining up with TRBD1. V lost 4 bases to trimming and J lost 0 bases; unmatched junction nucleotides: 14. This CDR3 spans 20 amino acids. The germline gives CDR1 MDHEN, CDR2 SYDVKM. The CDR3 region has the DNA TGTGCCAGCAGTTCACGACTCGGGGACAGGGGGCCGATTAGCACAGATACGCAGTATTTT. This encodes CASSSRLGDRGPISTDTQYF.

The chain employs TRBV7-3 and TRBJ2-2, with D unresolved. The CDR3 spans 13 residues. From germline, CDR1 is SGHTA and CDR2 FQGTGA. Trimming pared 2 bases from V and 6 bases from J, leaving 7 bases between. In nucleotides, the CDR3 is TGTGCCAGCAGCTTATCCGCCTCCGGGGAGCTGTTTTTT. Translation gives CASSLSASGELFF.

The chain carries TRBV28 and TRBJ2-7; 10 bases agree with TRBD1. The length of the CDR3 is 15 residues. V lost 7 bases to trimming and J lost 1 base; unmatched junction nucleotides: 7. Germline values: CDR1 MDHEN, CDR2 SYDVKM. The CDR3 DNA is TGTGCCAGCACCCGACAGGGGGCTCGATCCTACGAGCAGTACTTC. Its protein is CASTRQGARSYEQYF.